The entry below describes one TCR beta chain. Its matching antigen is unknown. CDR1 is MNHNS, CDR2 SASEGT, per germline. V shed 3 bases, J shed 8 bases, and the junction held 5 bases outside the gene matches. This CDR3 has 14 residues. This specimen belongs to a study of beta chain features in type 1 diabetes. Study-wide background: All samples combined gave 107,917,701 sorted cells for examination. General study results and limits: Type 1 diabetes patients had moderately but significantly shorter TCRB CDR3s in all four CD4+ subsets. Diminished insertions and augmented deletions at VDJ junctions characterized type 1 diabetes patients. Naive, central memory and regulatory TCRB repertoires appeared more similar among patients than healthy donors.

Reverse transcribing all isolated RNA meant expressed TCRB transcripts were sequenced. Measured with immunoSEQ multiplex PCR; TCRdb has only the in-frame clones, and not every one. The sample contains more than 140,000 clones, 9.5% to 10% of which appear only once. Material for sequencing was central memory CD4+ T cells from blood. The rearrangement links TRBV6-1 to TRBJ2-7; 12 bases are shared with TRBD1. The sequence was collected from a middle-aged woman in good health. The CDR3, as DNA: TGTGCCAGCAGTGAGGGGACAGGGGGCGCGAAGCAGTACTTC. Its protein product is CASSEGTGGAKQYF.